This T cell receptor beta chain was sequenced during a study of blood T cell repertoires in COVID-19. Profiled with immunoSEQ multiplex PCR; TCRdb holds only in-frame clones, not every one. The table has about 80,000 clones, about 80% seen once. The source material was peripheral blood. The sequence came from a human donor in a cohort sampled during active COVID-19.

CDR3 bases: TGTGCCAGCAGTTACTCGAGAAGACTTGGGAATTCACCCCTCCACTTT. Protein product: CASSYSRRLGNSPLHF. V gene TRBV6-5 combines with J gene TRBJ1-6; no firm D call. V was shortened by 0 bases and J by 7 bases, with 13 bases between the two germline ends. There are 16 residues in the CDR3. The germline CDR1 and CDR2 sequences are MNHEY and SVGAGI.